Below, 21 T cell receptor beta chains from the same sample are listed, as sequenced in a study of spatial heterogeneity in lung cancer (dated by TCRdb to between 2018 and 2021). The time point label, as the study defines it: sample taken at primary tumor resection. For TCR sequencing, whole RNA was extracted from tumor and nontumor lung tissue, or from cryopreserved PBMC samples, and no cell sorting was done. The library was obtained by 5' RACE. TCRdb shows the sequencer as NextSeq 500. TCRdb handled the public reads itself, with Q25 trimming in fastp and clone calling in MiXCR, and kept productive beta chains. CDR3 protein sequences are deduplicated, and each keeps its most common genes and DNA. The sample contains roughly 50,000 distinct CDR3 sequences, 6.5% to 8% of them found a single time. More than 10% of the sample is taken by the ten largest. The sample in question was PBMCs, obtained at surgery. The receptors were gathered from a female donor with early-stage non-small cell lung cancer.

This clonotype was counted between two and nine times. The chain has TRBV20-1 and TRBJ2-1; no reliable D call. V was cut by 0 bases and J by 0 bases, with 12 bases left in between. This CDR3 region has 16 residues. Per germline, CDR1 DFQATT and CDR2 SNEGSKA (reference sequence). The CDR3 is CSARDQRIHSYNEQFF. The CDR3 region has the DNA TGCAGTGCTAGAGATCAAAGGATACACTCCTACAATGAGCAGTTCTTC.

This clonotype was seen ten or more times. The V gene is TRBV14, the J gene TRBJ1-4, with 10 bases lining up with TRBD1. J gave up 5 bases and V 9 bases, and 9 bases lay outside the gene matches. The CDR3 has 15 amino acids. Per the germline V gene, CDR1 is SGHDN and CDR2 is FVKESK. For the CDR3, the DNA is TGTGCCAGTCGACAGGGGGCGAGAGGGAATGAAAAACTGTTTTTT. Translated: CASRQGARGNEKLFF.

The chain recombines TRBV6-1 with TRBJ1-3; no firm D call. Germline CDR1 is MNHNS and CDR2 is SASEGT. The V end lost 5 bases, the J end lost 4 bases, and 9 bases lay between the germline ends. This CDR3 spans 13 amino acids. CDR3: CASSQVSGNTIYF. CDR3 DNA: TGTGCCAGCAGTCAGGTATCAGGAAACACCATATATTTT.

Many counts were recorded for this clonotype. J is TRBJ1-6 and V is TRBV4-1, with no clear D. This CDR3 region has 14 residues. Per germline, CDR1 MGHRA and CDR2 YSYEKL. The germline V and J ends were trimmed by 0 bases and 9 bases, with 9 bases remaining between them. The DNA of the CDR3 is TGCGCCAGCAGCCAAGACCGATGGATTTCACCCCTCCACTTT. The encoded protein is CASSQDRWISPLHF.

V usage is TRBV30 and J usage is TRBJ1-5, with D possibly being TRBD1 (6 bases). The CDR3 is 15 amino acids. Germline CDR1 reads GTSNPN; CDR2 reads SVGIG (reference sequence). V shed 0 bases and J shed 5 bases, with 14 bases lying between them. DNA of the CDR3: TGTGCCTGGAGTGTACAGGGTTTGAAAGATCAGCCCCAGCATTTT. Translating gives CAWSVQGLKDQPQHF. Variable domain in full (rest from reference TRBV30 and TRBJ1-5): SQTIHQWPATLVQPVGSPLSLECTVEGTSNPNLYWYRQAAGRGLQLLFYSVGIGQISSEVPQNLSASRPQDRQFILSSKKLLLSDSGFYLCAWSVQGLKDQPQHFGDGTRLSIL.

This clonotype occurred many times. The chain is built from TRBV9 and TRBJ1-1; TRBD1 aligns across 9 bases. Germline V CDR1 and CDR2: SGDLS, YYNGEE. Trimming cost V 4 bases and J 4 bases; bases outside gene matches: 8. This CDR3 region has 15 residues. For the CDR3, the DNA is TGTGCCAGCAGCAAAACAGGGGGCGTGGGCACTGAAGCTTTCTTT. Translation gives CASSKTGGVGTEAFF. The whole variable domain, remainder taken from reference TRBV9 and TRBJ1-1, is DSGVTQTPKHLITATGQRVTLRCSPRSGDLSVYWYQQSLDQGLQFLIQYYNGEERAKGNILERFSAQQFPDLHSELNLSSLELGDSALYFCASSKTGGVGTEAFFGQGTRLTVV.

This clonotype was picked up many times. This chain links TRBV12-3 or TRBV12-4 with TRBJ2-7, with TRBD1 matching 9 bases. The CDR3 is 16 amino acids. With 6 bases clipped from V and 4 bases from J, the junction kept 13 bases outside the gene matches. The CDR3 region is CASRLRTGGTPYEQYF. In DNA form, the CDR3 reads TGTGCCAGCAGATTACGAACAGGGGGCACTCCTTACGAGCAGTACTTC.

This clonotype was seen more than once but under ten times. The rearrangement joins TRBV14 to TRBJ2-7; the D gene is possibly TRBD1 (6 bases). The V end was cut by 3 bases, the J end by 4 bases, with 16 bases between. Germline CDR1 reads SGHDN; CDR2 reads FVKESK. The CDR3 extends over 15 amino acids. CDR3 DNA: TGTGCCAGCAGCCACAGGGGCACAAGCGATTACGAGCAGTACTTC. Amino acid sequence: CASSHRGTSDYEQYF.

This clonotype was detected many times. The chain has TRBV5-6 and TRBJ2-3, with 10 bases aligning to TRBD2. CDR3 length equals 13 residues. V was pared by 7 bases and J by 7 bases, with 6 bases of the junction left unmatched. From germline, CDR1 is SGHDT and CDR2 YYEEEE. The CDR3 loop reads CASGASGGYTQYF. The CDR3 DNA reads TGTGCCAGCGGGGCTAGCGGGGGCTATACGCAGTATTTT.

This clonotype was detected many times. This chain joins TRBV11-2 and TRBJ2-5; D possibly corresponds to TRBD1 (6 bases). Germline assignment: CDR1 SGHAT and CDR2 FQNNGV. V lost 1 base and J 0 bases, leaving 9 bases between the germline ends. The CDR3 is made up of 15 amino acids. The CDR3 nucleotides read TGTGCCAGCAGCTTAGTAGGACAGTACCAAGAGACCCAGTACTTC. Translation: CASSLVGQYQETQYF.

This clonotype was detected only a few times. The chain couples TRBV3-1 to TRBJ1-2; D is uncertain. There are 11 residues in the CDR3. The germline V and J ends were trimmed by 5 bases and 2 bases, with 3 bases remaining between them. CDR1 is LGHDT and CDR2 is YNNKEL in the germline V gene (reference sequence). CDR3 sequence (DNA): TGTGCCAGCAGCGAAAACTATGGCTACACCTTC. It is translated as CASSENYGYTF.

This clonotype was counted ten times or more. In DNA form, the CDR3 reads TGTGCCAGCAGCTTAGCACTAGCAGATACGCAGTATTTT. This codes for CASSLALADTQYF. This chain links TRBV7-8 with TRBJ2-3; the D gene is possibly TRBD2 (5 bases). Germline CDR1 reads SGHVS; CDR2 reads FQNEAQ. This CDR3 has 13 amino acids. Trimming took off 0 bases at V and 4 bases at J, with 5 bases between the two ends.

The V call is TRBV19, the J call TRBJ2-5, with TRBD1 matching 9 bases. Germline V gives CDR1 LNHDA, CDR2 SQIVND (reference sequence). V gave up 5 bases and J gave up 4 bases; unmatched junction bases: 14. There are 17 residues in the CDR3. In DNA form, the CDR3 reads TGTGCCAGTAGTCCAACCGGGACAGGGTTTGCCAGAGAGACCCAGTACTTC. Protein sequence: CASSPTGTGFARETQYF.

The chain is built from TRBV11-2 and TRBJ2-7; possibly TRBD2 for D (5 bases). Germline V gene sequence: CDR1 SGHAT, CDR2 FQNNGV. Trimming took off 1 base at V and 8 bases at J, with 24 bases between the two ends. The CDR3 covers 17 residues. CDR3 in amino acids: CASSLGGSTLRYGQQYF. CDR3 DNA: TGTGCCAGCAGCTTAGGAGGGTCGACCCTACGATATGGCCAGCAGTACTTC.

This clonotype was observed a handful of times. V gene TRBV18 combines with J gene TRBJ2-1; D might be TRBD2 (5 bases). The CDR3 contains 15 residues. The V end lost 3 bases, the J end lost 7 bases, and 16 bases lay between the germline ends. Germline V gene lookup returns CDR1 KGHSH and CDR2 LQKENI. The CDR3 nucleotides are TGTGCCAGCTCACCGGGAGTGAGGGCTGGGAATGAGCAGTTCTTC. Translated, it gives CASSPGVRAGNEQFF. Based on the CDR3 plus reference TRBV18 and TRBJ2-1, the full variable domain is NAGVMQNPRHLVRRRGQEARLRCSPMKGHSHVYWYRQLPEEGLKFMVYLQKENIIDESGMPKERFSAEFPKEGPSILRIQQVVRGDSAAYFCASSPGVRAGNEQFFGPGTRLTVL.

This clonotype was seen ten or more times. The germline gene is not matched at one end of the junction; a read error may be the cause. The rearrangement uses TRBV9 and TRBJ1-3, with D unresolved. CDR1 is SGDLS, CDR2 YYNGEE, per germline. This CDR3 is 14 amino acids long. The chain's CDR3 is CASSVHPVRETPNF. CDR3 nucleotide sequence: TGTGCCAGCAGCGTCCACCCGGTTCGTGAGACCCCCAATTTT. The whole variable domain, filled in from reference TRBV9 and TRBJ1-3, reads DSGVTQTPKHLITATGQRVTLRCSPRSGDLSVYWYQQSLDQGLQFLIQYYNGEERAKGNILERFSAQQFPDLHSELNLSSLELGDSALYFCASSVHPVRETPNFGEGSWLTVV.

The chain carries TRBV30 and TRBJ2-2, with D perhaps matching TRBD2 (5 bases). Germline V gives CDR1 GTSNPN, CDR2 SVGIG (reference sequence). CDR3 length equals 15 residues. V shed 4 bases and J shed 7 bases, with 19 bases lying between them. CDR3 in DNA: TGTGCCTGGAAAAATATTTCGGGGAGAGGCGGGGAGCTGTTTTTT. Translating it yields CAWKNISGRGGELFF.

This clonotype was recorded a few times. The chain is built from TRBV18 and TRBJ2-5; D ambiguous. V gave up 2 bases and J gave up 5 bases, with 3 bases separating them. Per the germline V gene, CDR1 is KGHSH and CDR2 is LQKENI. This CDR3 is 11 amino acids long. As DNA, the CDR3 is TGTGCCAGCTCACCAAGGGAGACCCAGTACTTC. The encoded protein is CASSPRETQYF.

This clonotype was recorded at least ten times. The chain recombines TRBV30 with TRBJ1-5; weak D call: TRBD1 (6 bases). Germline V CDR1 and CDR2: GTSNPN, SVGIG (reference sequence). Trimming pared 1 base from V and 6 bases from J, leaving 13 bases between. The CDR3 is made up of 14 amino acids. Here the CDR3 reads CAWSAGQGSQPQHF. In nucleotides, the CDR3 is TGTGCCTGGAGTGCAGGGCAGGGGAGTCAGCCCCAGCATTTT.

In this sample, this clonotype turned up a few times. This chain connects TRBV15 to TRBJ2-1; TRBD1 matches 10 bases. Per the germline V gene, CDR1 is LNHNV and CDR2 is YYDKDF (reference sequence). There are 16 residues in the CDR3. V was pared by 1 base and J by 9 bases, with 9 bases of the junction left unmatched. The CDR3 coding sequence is TGTGCCACCAGCAGAGGGACAGGGGGTTTTCGAAGTGAGCAGTTCTTC. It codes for CATSRGTGGFRSEQFF.

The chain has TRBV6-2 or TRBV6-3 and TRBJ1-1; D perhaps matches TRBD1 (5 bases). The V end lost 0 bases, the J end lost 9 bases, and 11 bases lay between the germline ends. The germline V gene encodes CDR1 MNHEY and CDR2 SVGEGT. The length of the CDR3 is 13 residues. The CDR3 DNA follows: TGTGCCAGCAGTTACTCGAATTGGGGGAAAGCTTTCTTT. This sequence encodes CASSYSNWGKAFF.